These 10 T cell receptor beta chains originate from one sample sequenced in a study of OX40 agonist ivuxolimab in advanced cancers. Some clones are missing from TCRdb's copy, which holds only in-frame ones; the method was immunoSEQ multiplex PCR. The sample records tens of thousands of clones, 75% to 90% being singletons. The sequencing here drew on CD4+ or CD8+ T cells sorted from blood, taken in a trial of the OX40 agonist ivuxolimab. Receptors originate from an adult with an advanced solid tumor such as melanoma, head and neck, liver or kidney cancer.

The J gene is TRBJ2-5, the V gene TRBV7-8, with D uncertain. This CDR3 region has 14 residues. Trimming cost V 5 bases and J 4 bases, with 14 bases left between them. Germline lookup yields CDR1 SGHVS and CDR2 FQNEAQ. Written as DNA, the CDR3 is TGTGCCAGCAGCCCTCAAGGGCTGATAGAGACCCAGTACTTC. Encoded protein: CASSPQGLIETQYF.

V is TRBV10-1 and J is TRBJ1-6, with TRBD1 identical over 9 bases. Germline trimming cut 0 bases from V and 13 bases from J; bases unmatched to any gene: 13. CDR1 WNHNN and CDR2 SYGVQD come from the germline V gene (reference sequence). This CDR3 spans 17 amino acids. CDR3 sequence: CASSESVPGQGPGPLHF. The CDR3 DNA reads TGCGCCAGCAGTGAGTCCGTGCCGGGACAGGGCCCCGGGCCCCTCCACTTT.

This clone was recorded a few times. The genes are TRBV7-2 and TRBJ2-7; possibly TRBD2 for D (5 bases). Trimming cost V 5 bases and J 2 bases, with 16 bases left between them. Germline V gives CDR1 SGHTA, CDR2 FQGNSA. The CDR3 consists of 15 residues. This chain's CDR3 is CASSRELGLTYEQYF. CDR3 DNA: TGTGCCAGCAGCCGGGAATTGGGCCTCACCTACGAGCAGTACTTC. The full variable domain, in which reference TRBV7-2 and TRBJ2-7 provide the parts outside the CDR3, is GAGVSQSPSNKVTEKGKDVELRCDPISGHTALYWYRQSLGQGLEFLIYFQGNSAPDKSGLPSDRFSAERTGGSVSTLTIQRTQQEDSAVYLCASSRELGLTYEQYFGPGTRLTVT.

V and J are TRBV5-1 and TRBJ1-4, with no clear D. Germline CDR1 SGHRS, CDR2 YFSETQ. Trimming shortened V by 0 bases and J by 0 bases, and 6 bases separated the two germline ends. This CDR3 region has 15 residues. In nucleotides, the CDR3 is TGCGCCAGCAGCTTGGCGGGCGCAACTAATGAAAAACTGTTTTTT. This gives the protein CASSLAGATNEKLFF.

V is TRBV6-5 and J is TRBJ1-3, with D unclear. V lost 4 bases to trimming and J lost 3 bases, with 10 bases between them. Germline V lookup: CDR1 MNHEY, CDR2 SVGAGI. This CDR3 contains 14 residues. The CDR3 reads CASSSGVVGNTIYF. CDR3 nucleotides: TGTGCCAGCAGTTCTGGGGTGGTTGGAAACACCATATATTTT.

V and J are TRBV6-5 and TRBJ1-2; D not certain. The CDR3 consists of 15 residues. V was clipped by 6 bases and J by 1 base, with 15 bases between them. Germline-derived CDR1 and CDR2 are MNHEY and SVGAGI. CDR3 nucleotides: TGTGCCAGCAGCCGCACACTGTCGGATAACTATGGCTACACCTTC. It translates to CASSRTLSDNYGYTF.

The gene calls are TRBV5-5 and TRBJ1-3; TRBD1 agrees at 7 bases. This CDR3 spans 17 amino acids. CDR1 and CDR2 (germline): SGHKS, YYEKEE (reference sequence). The ends lost 0 bases at V and 4 bases at J; junction bases unmatched: 10. CDR3 sequence (DNA): TGTGCCAGCAGCTTGGCGGATTTCATAGGGGGCGGAAACACCATATATTTT. Its translation: CASSLADFIGGGNTIYF.

This clone was seen a single time. J is TRBJ2-1 and V is TRBV9; TRBD1 agrees at 10 bases. Per germline, CDR1 SGDLS and CDR2 YYNGEE. The J segment lost 7 bases and the V segment lost 0 bases, leaving 4 bases of the junction unmatched. The CDR3 runs to 15 residues. The CDR3 sequence: CASSVVGQGSNEQFF. For the CDR3, the DNA is TGTGCCAGCAGCGTAGTGGGACAGGGGAGTAATGAGCAGTTCTTC. The whole variable domain, filled in from reference TRBV9 and TRBJ2-1, reads DSGVTQTPKHLITATGQRVTLRCSPRSGDLSVYWYQQSLDQGLQFLIQYYNGEERAKGNILERFSAQQFPDLHSELNLSSLELGDSALYFCASSVVGQGSNEQFFGPGTRLTVL.

Only a few counts were recorded for this clone. This chain connects TRBV27 to TRBJ1-1, with a possible D match to TRBD1 (5 bases). CDR3 length: 14 amino acids. V was clipped by 5 bases and J by 0 bases, with 10 bases between them. Germline values: CDR1 MNHEY, CDR2 SMNVEV (reference sequence). Written as DNA, the CDR3 is TGTGCCAGCAGTCGGGACTTCTTGAACACTGAAGCTTTCTTT. This encodes CASSRDFLNTEAFF.

V is TRBV4-1 and J is TRBJ1-5, with TRBD1 identical over 11 bases. The CDR3 has 15 amino acids. Germline V lookup: CDR1 MGHRA, CDR2 YSYEKL. The junction had 3 bases not matched to a gene; V was cut back by 3 bases and J by 5 bases. The DNA of the CDR3 is TGCGCCAGCAGCCAGGGGGACAGGGGGGATCAGCCCCAGCATTTT. This gives the protein CASSQGDRGDQPQHF.